The present TCR beta chain was sequenced within a study of monozygotic twins with inflammatory bowel disease. TCRdb reworked the 5' RACE reads into one entry per CDR3 protein, no DNA. This repertoire includes 350,000 to 500,000 distinct CDR3 sequences. Germline CDR1 and CDR2: PRHDT and FYEKMQ (reference sequence). This CDR3 is built from 15 residues. The chain employs TRBV13 and TRBJ2-3; the D gene TCRdb calls, TRBD1, cannot be checked with no DNA. The sequenced material came from blood. This TCR was recovered from a human donor with ulcerative colitis or Crohn's disease, or a healthy co-twin of an affected twin (not recorded which). The CDR3 spells CASSQGAIGTDTQYF. The full variable domain, completed using reference TRBV13 and TRBJ2-3, is AAGVIQSPRHLIKEKRETATLKCYPIPRHDTVYWYQQGPGQDPQFLISFYEKMQSDKGSIPDRFSAQQFSDYHSELNMSSLELGDSALYFCASSQGAIGTDTQYFGPGTRLTVL.